This T cell receptor (beta chain) is drawn from a study of cytomegalovirus exposure and HLA in healthy donors. Study background: Around 80 million unique TCR sequences came from HLA-typed donors in an early release. Study findings and constraints: Trimming of TCR beta V- and J-genes showed a link, identified in a later analysis, to a missense DCLRE1C variant. In an earlier analysis, productive rearrangement rates for most beta V segments clustered near 87% or 30%. Upon later analysis, TCR association rates were observed to vary by HLA locus, being highest for DRB1 and lowest for HLA-C.

Vbeta (60) and Jbeta (13) primers were used in the PCR. Data came from immunoSEQ multiplex PCR; TCRdb stores just in-frame clones and leaves some out. The sample shows 75,000 to 90,000 clones, over 65% of them seen only once. Points on this clone: Its antigen remains unidentified.

The germline V gene encodes CDR1 SGHRS and CDR2 YFSETQ. Trimming removed 4 bases at V and 6 bases at J, with 16 bases between. The CDR3 spans 14 residues. The gene calls are TRBV5-1 and TRBJ2-5, with a possible D match to TRBD2 (5 bases). The sample was PBMCs. This clonotype was obtained from a man aged 50 to 59 in good health and CMV-seronegative. CDR3 DNA: TGCGCCAGCAGCCCGGACGGCCGGGAACAGACCCAGTACTTC. Amino acid sequence: CASSPDGREQTQYF.